Following are 30 T cell receptor beta chains from one sample sequenced in a study of blood T cells in healthy people across ages. The use of a sample-barcoded 5' primer and a J-beta primer mix characterized a second PCR of roughly 7 to 12 cycles. Each CDR3 protein is one row after TCRdb ran MiXCR on the 5' RACE reads. The sample contains hundreds of thousands of distinct CDR3 sequences, 24% of which appear only once. This same sample was also part of a study on T cells of mothers and their children.

The source material was blood. The receptors were gathered from a boy under 18 in good health.

This clonotype has only a few counts. The chain couples TRBV27 to TRBJ1-2; D gene ambiguous. With 3 bases removed from V and 0 bases from J, the gap between germline ends came to 11 bases. This CDR3 comprises 15 residues. The V gene's germline CDR1 is MNHEY and CDR2 SMNVEV (reference sequence). The CDR3 here is CASSFDGGTNYGYTF. In DNA form, the CDR3 reads TGTGCCAGCAGTTTTGACGGAGGAACTAACTATGGCTACACCTTC.

Only a few counts were recorded for this clonotype. The V and J genes are TRBV28 and TRBJ2-7; 11 bases align to TRBD2. The better agreement between TRBJ2-1 and the DNA end casts doubt on the J call. CDR1 is MDHEN, CDR2 SYDVKM, per germline. The CDR3 totals 18 residues. The CDR3 bases are TGTGCCAGCAGTTCCAGGGATGCCTCCGCGGGACTAGCGGATGAGCAGTTCTTC. Amino acids: CASSSRDASAGLADEQFF.

A few counts support this clonotype. The chain has TRBV27 and TRBJ2-2; the D is unclear. The CDR3 runs to 13 residues. Looked up from germline, CDR1 is MNHEY and CDR2 is SMNVEV (reference sequence). The V end lost 2 bases, the J end lost 6 bases, and 7 bases lay between the germline ends. CDR3 amino acids: CASSLARPGELFF. The DNA of the CDR3 is TGTGCCAGCAGTTTAGCCCGGCCCGGGGAGCTGTTTTTT.

Regarding this clonotype: The conserved phenylalanine or tryptophan normally closing the CDR3 is absent here, so this likely arose from a read error. V and J are TRBV29-1 and TRBJ1-1; D gene ambiguous. The CDR3 covers 15 residues. The ends were cut back, 7 bases at V and 5 bases at J, with 23 bases in the middle. CDR1 SQVTM and CDR2 ANQGSEA come from the germline V gene. The CDR3 region is CSGREGDAGGTEAFL. In DNA form, the CDR3 reads TGCAGCGGGAGGGAGGGTGACGCTGGTGGGACTGAAGCTTTCCTT.

In its sample, this clonotype was seen many times. The chain links TRBV7-9 to TRBJ2-7, with 11 positions matching TRBD1. There are 15 residues in the CDR3. V shed 1 base, J shed 3 bases, and the junction held 2 bases outside the gene matches. The germline gives CDR1 SEHNR, CDR2 FQNEAQ (reference sequence). The CDR3: CASSLGTGGLYEQYF. The CDR3 nucleotides read TGTGCCAGCAGCTTAGGGACAGGGGGCCTCTACGAGCAGTACTTC.

A few counts support this clonotype. V gene TRBV7-2 combines with J gene TRBJ2-4, with 7 bases matching TRBD1. The CDR3 runs 19 residues. CDR1 is SGHTA, CDR2 FQGNSA, per germline. Trimming at V came to 5 bases and at J to 0 bases, leaving 16 bases not matched to a gene. CDR3 sequence (DNA): TGTGCCAGCAGCCCATCACCGGGACAGAAGTCCTTAGCCAAAAACATTCAGTACTTC. Translating it yields CASSPSPGQKSLAKNIQYF.

This clonotype was counted only a few times. The rearrangement uses TRBV7-9 and TRBJ2-7; TRBD2 matches 8 bases. V lost 1 base and J lost 1; bases outside the gene matches: 3. This CDR3 comprises 15 residues. The germline CDR1 and CDR2 sequences are SEHNR and FQNEAQ (reference sequence). The CDR3 sequence: CASSLEASGSYEQYF. For the CDR3, the DNA is TGTGCCAGCAGCTTAGAGGCTAGCGGGTCCTACGAGCAGTACTTC.

This clonotype appeared a few times. This sequence joins TRBV28 and TRBJ2-6; D possibly corresponds to TRBD1 (6 bases). Germline loops: CDR1 MDHEN, CDR2 SYDVKM. CDR3 length: 15 amino acids. Trimming cost V 6 bases and J 4 bases, with 13 bases left between them. The CDR3 loop is CASSTRGSGANVLTF. The CDR3 coding sequence is TGTGCCAGCAGCACCAGGGGCTCCGGGGCCAACGTCCTGACTTTC.

V gene TRBV7-2 combines with J gene TRBJ2-5, with TRBD1 matching 10 bases. The J call may be faulty, since TRBJ2-1 better matches the DNA end. Per germline, CDR1 SGHTA and CDR2 FQGNSA. The length of the CDR3 is 14 residues. The CDR3 loop is CASSMDRGVDEQFF. CDR3 DNA: TGTGCCAGCAGCATGGACAGGGGGGTCGATGAGCAGTTCTTC.

This clonotype was detected only a few times. The CDR3 here is CASSFDRMYGYTF. CDR3 in DNA: TGCGCCAGCAGCTTTGACAGGATGTATGGCTACACCTTC. The chain recombines TRBV5-1 with TRBJ1-2; D may be TRBD1 (6 bases). CDR3 length: 13 amino acids. V lost 2 bases and J lost 5, with 10 bases in between. In germline, CDR1 is SGHRS, CDR2 YFSETQ. The whole variable domain, filled in from reference TRBV5-1 and TRBJ1-2, reads KAGVTQTPRYLIKTRGQQVTLSCSPISGHRSVSWYQQTPGQGLQFLFEYFSETQRNKGNFPGRFSGRQFSNSRSEMNVSTLELGDSALYLCASSFDRMYGYTFGSGTRLTVV.

This clonotype was detected only once. The CDR3 loop is CASSRTGINYEQYF. CDR3 in DNA: TGTGCCAGCAGCCGAACAGGGATAAACTACGAGCAGTACTTC. The rearrangement links TRBV11-2 to TRBJ2-7, with D tentatively TRBD1 (6 bases). V was cut by 5 bases and J by 3 bases, with 14 bases left in between. CDR3 size: 14 residues. The germline V gene encodes CDR1 SGHAT and CDR2 FQNNGV. The whole variable domain, remainder taken from reference TRBV11-2 and TRBJ2-7, is EAGVAQSPRYKIIEKRQSVAFWCNPISGHATLYWYQQILGQGPKLLIQFQNNGVVDDSQLPKDRFSAERLKGVDSTLKIQPAKLEDSAVYLCASSRTGINYEQYFGPGTRLTVT.

The V and J genes are TRBV24-1 and TRBJ2-5; possibly TRBD2 for D (7 bases). Germline V lookup: CDR1 KGHDR, CDR2 SFDVKD. The V gene lost 10 bases and the J gene lost 3 bases, with 14 bases spanning the gap. This CDR3 is built from 13 residues. CDR3: CATRGGGEETQYF. CDR3 DNA sequence: TGTGCCACAAGAGGGGGAGGGGAAGAGACCCAGTACTTC.

The chain uses TRBV4-1 and TRBJ2-1; D gene uncertain. The V and J ends lost 7 bases and 2 bases respectively, with 15 bases between them. This CDR3 spans 15 amino acids. In germline, CDR1 is MGHRA, CDR2 YSYEKL. The CDR3 is CASNLAKDPYNEQFF. The CDR3 bases are TGCGCCAGCAACCTTGCGAAAGACCCCTACAATGAGCAGTTCTTC.

This clonotype was seen only a few times. This CDR3 is missing its conserved last phenylalanine or tryptophan, likely due to a read error. For the CDR3, the DNA is TGTGCCAGCATGTCGTATGAGCAGTACCTC. Translation: CASMSYEQYL. The chain carries TRBV28 and TRBJ2-7; D is undetermined. The V gene's germline CDR1 is MDHEN and CDR2 SYDVKM. V lost 7 bases and J lost 7, with 8 bases in between. This CDR3 is 10 amino acids long.

The chain uses TRBV28 and TRBJ2-3, with TRBD2 matching over 8 bases. Trimming cost V 2 bases and J 3 bases; bases outside gene matches: 4. This CDR3 is built from 15 residues. Germline CDR1 and CDR2: MDHEN and SYDVKM. CDR3 residues: CASSLLAGETDTQYF. CDR3 bases: TGTGCCAGCAGTTTACTAGCGGGTGAAACAGATACGCAGTATTTT. Full variable domain (remainder filled in from reference TRBV28 and TRBJ2-3): DVKVTQSSRYLVKRTGEKVFLECVQDMDHENMFWYRQDPGLGLRLIYFSYDVKMKEKGDIPEGYSVSREKKERFSLILESASTNQTSMYLCASSLLAGETDTQYFGPGTRLTVL.

The chain is built from TRBV5-1 and TRBJ2-5; D may be TRBD1 (5 bases). The better agreement between TRBJ2-7 and the DNA end casts doubt on the J call. This CDR3 is 16 amino acids long. Germline lookup yields CDR1 SGHRS and CDR2 YFSETQ. Written as DNA, the CDR3 is TGCGCCAGCAGCACGTACCCGACAGATAGCTCCTACGAGCAGTACTTC. Translating it yields CASSTYPTDSSYEQYF.

This clonotype was counted only a few times. The genes are TRBV28 and TRBJ2-3; D gene ambiguous. The germline V gene encodes CDR1 MDHEN and CDR2 SYDVKM. The CDR3 contains 14 residues. V was clipped by 3 bases and J by 0 bases, with 7 bases between them. CDR3 DNA sequence: TGTGCCAGCAGTTTTCCCGGGAGCACAGATACGCAGTATTTT. This encodes CASSFPGSTDTQYF. The whole variable domain, remainder taken from reference TRBV28 and TRBJ2-3, is DVKVTQSSRYLVKRTGEKVFLECVQDMDHENMFWYRQDPGLGLRLIYFSYDVKMKEKGDIPEGYSVSREKKERFSLILESASTNQTSMYLCASSFPGSTDTQYFGPGTRLTVL.

There are a few counts of this clonotype. The chain joins TRBV28 to TRBJ2-5; perhaps TRBD2 as D (5 bases). Germline V gene data show CDR1 as MDHEN and CDR2 as SYDVKM. V was pared by 6 bases and J by 8 bases, with 16 bases between. There are 13 residues in the CDR3. The CDR3 protein is CASRLRASRTQYF. CDR3 nucleotide sequence: TGTGCCAGCAGATTGCGGGCCAGTCGAACCCAGTACTTC.

The rearrangement joins TRBV18 to TRBJ1-2; D not resolved. V was shortened by 0 bases and J by 1 base, with 6 bases between the two germline ends. The germline V gene encodes CDR1 KGHSH and CDR2 LQKENI. The CDR3 has 14 amino acids. The CDR3 coding sequence is TGTGCCAGCTCACCACCGGCCGGTAACTATGGCTACACCTTC. It translates to CASSPPAGNYGYTF.

This clonotype was counted between two and nine times. The V call is TRBV25-1, the J call TRBJ1-4; weak D call: TRBD1 (5 bases). Trimming cost V 3 bases and J 7 bases, with 15 bases left between them. Germline V gene sequence: CDR1 MGHDK, CDR2 SYGVNS. The CDR3 extends over 15 amino acids. The CDR3 protein is CASSDSGARGEKLFF. Here the CDR3 DNA reads TGTGCCAGCAGTGACTCCGGGGCAAGGGGTGAAAAACTGTTTTTT.

The gene calls are TRBV20-1 and TRBJ1-4; tentatively, D is TRBD1 (5 bases). Germline V gene sequence: CDR1 DFQATT, CDR2 SNEGSKA (reference sequence). There are 14 residues in the CDR3. Trimming removed 5 bases at V and 4 bases at J, with 14 bases between. CDR3 loop: CSAPDGGLNEKLFF. CDR3 bases: TGCAGTGCTCCAGACGGGGGACTTAATGAAAAACTGTTTTTT.

This clonotype was counted ten times or more. The chain uses TRBV7-3 and TRBJ2-2; 8 bases line up with TRBD1. The CDR3 consists of 16 residues. J lost 1 base, V lost 2 bases, and 3 bases had no gene match. Germline-derived CDR1 and CDR2 are SGHTA and FQGTGA. The CDR3 nucleotides are TGTGCCAGCAGCTTAGGCGGACAGGGGAACACCGGGGAGCTGTTTTTT. It specifies CASSLGGQGNTGELFF. The full variable domain, rest sourced from reference TRBV7-3 and TRBJ2-2, is GAGVSQTPSNKVTEKGKYVELRCDPISGHTALYWYRQSLGQGPEFLIYFQGTGAADDSGLPNDRFFAVRPEGSVSTLKIQRTERGDSAVYLCASSLGGQGNTGELFFGEGSRLTVL.

The chain uses TRBV6-5 and TRBJ2-7, with D unresolved. The CDR3 is made up of 13 amino acids. V was pared by 6 bases and J by 4 bases, with 13 bases between. Germline lookup yields CDR1 MNHEY and CDR2 SVGAGI. The DNA of the CDR3 is TGTGCCAGCAGCCCTGGAATCGGGTACGAGCAGTACTTC. Encoded protein: CASSPGIGYEQYF.

This chain links TRBV20-1 with TRBJ1-5; D is unclear. Germline CDR1 is DFQATT and CDR2 is SNEGSKA (reference sequence). With 0 bases removed from V and 0 bases from J, the gap between germline ends came to 9 bases. This CDR3 comprises 15 residues. The CDR3 sequence: CSARESRHSNQPQHF. Written as DNA, the CDR3 is TGCAGTGCTAGAGAGAGCAGGCATAGCAATCAGCCCCAGCATTTT.

The genes are TRBV2 and TRBJ2-5, with D hard to call. Trimming shortened V by 7 bases and J by 2 bases, and 11 bases separated the two germline ends. Germline V gives CDR1 SNHLY, CDR2 FYNNEI. CDR3 length: 13 amino acids. The chain's CDR3 is CASTPWRQETQYF. The CDR3 coding sequence is TGTGCCAGCACTCCATGGCGACAAGAGACCCAGTACTTC.

This clonotype was seen repeatedly, ten times or more. The chain uses TRBV5-6 and TRBJ2-5; TRBD2 agrees at 12 bases. In germline, CDR1 is SGHDT, CDR2 YYEEEE. V was clipped by 4 bases and J by 4 bases; unmatched bases: 8. The CDR3 is 16 amino acids. Here the CDR3 DNA reads TGTGCCAGCAGCACCCGACTAGCGGGAGTTGGAGAGACCCAGTACTTC. It yields the protein CASSTRLAGVGETQYF.

The V and J genes are TRBV7-2 and TRBJ2-1, with D possibly TRBD2 on 6 matching bases. Germline values: CDR1 SGHTA, CDR2 FQGNSA. The CDR3 runs to 14 residues. Deletions cut 7 bases from V and 0 bases from J, with 10 bases between. This CDR3 is CASIRGSSYNEQFF. The CDR3 DNA is TGTGCCAGCATACGGGGGAGCTCCTACAATGAGCAGTTCTTC.

This clonotype was observed a handful of times. V is TRBV27 and J is TRBJ2-3; tentative D call: TRBD1 (6 bases). The germline V gene has CDR1 MNHEY and CDR2 SMNVEV (reference sequence). The CDR3 runs 13 residues. Trimming pared 5 bases from V and 7 bases from J, leaving 13 bases between. The CDR3 reads CASSRTGWYTQYF. As DNA, the CDR3 is TGTGCCAGCAGTCGAACAGGGTGGTATACGCAGTATTTT.

This sequence joins TRBV21-1 and TRBJ1-1; the table gives TRBD1 as D, unverified against the DNA. TRBV21-1 is deemed a pseudogene. The CDR3 length is 11 residues. The CDR3 region is CASNRDREAFF. The CDR3, as DNA: TGTGCCAGCAACAGGGACAGGGAAGCTTTCTTT.

The V call is TRBV7-2, the J call TRBJ1-6; D might be TRBD1 (6 bases). V lost 1 base, J lost 7 bases, and 11 bases lay in between. The CDR3 spans 15 residues. Germline CDR1 is SGHTA and CDR2 is FQGNSA. The CDR3 spells CASSLGGGRNSPLHF. As DNA, the CDR3 is TGTGCCAGCAGCTTAGGCGGGGGGCGAAATTCACCCCTCCACTTT.